Each of the 25 T cell receptor beta chains below was sequenced from the same sample in a study of cytomegalovirus exposure and HLA in healthy donors. The primer mix had 60 Vbeta and 13 Jbeta primers. Assay used: immunoSEQ multiplex PCR; TCRdb lists only in-frame clones, some missing. The profile covers 150,000 to 200,000 clones, with roughly 85% appearing a single time and roughly 9.3% taken by the ten largest. Sequenced input: PBMCs. Receptors were obtained from a man between 18 and 35 years old in good health and CMV-seropositive.

The CDR3: CASKPDRDVNYGYTF. The CDR3 region has the DNA TGCGCCAGCAAACCCGACAGGGACGTGAACTATGGCTACACCTTC. The genes are TRBV5-1 and TRBJ1-2; 7 bases fit TRBD1. CDR3 size: 15 residues. Trimming took 6 bases from V and 2 from J; bases not matched to a gene: 10. Germline-derived CDR1 and CDR2 are SGHRS and YFSETQ.

The chain combines TRBV5-4 with TRBJ2-7; TRBD1 is a possible D gene (6 bases). Germline CDR1 and CDR2: SGHNT and YYREEE (reference sequence). The CDR3 runs 13 residues. Trimming shortened V by 4 bases and J by 2 bases, and 10 bases separated the two germline ends. CDR3 residues: CASSDRLTYEQYF. CDR3 coding DNA: TGTGCCAGCAGCGACAGGCTGACCTACGAGCAGTACTTC.

The chain links TRBV7-8 to TRBJ1-1; 10 positions agree with TRBD1. From germline, CDR1 is SGHVS and CDR2 FQNEAQ. The length of the CDR3 is 14 residues. V lost 5 bases to trimming and J lost 3 bases; unmatched junction nucleotides: 3. The CDR3 DNA is TGTGCCAGCAGCCCTGGGACAGGGGACACTGAAGCTTTCTTT. It translates to CASSPGTGDTEAFF.

The V call is TRBV7-2, the J call TRBJ2-7; 14 bases are shared with TRBD2. This CDR3 region has 18 residues. V lost 4 bases and J lost 3; bases outside the gene matches: 11. Germline V gene lookup returns CDR1 SGHTA and CDR2 FQGNSA. CDR3 nucleotides: TGTGCCAGCAGCTCCCTAGGGACTAGCGGGAGTAGGGACTACGAGCAGTACTTC. Translating it yields CASSSLGTSGSRDYEQYF. The variable domain in full, completed from reference TRBV7-2 and TRBJ2-7, reads GAGVSQSPSNKVTEKGKDVELRCDPISGHTALYWYRQSLGQGLEFLIYFQGNSAPDKSGLPSDRFSAERTGGSVSTLTIQRTQQEDSAVYLCASSSLGTSGSRDYEQYFGPGTRLTVT.

The chain is built from TRBV25-1 and TRBJ1-5; TRBD1 matches at 7 bases. Germline-derived CDR1 and CDR2 are MGHDK and SYGVNS. V lost 5 bases, J lost 3 bases, and 16 bases stayed unmatched. The CDR3 is 18 residues long. CDR3 in DNA: TGTGCCAGCAGTAAAGCGGATCGTTACAGGGGAGTCAATCAGCCCCAGCATTTT. Protein sequence: CASSKADRYRGVNQPQHF.

This sequence joins TRBV5-1 and TRBJ2-5, with a tentative D call TRBD2 (6 bases). The J call may be in error: the DNA end matches TRBJ2-7 better. The CDR3 covers 14 residues. Per germline, CDR1 SGHRS and CDR2 YFSETQ. The CDR3 DNA is TGCGCCAGCAGCTTGGCCAAGGGAGGCTACGAGCAGTACTTC. Translating it yields CASSLAKGGYEQYF.

The V and J genes are TRBV6-4 and TRBJ2-7, with D perhaps matching TRBD2 (6 bases). Germline CDR1 MRHNA, CDR2 SNTAGT. V was pared by 3 bases and J by 1 base, with 13 bases between. This CDR3 is 15 amino acids long. The CDR3 spells CASSEELARSYEQYF. In DNA form, the CDR3 reads TGTGCCAGCAGTGAGGAGCTAGCGCGATCCTACGAGCAGTACTTC.

V is TRBV4-1 and J is TRBJ2-7, with 9 bases that match TRBD2. The junction had 7 bases not matched to a gene; V was cut back by 4 bases and J by 0 bases. The CDR3 totals 16 residues. The V gene's germline CDR1 is MGHRA and CDR2 YSYEKL. CDR3 sequence reads: CASSPPSGRSSYEQYF. CDR3 in DNA: TGCGCCAGCAGCCCCCCGAGCGGGAGGAGCTCCTACGAGCAGTACTTC.

The rearrangement joins TRBV5-4 to TRBJ1-2; D is ambiguous. Looked up from germline, CDR1 is SGHNT and CDR2 is YYREEE (reference sequence). CDR3 size: 13 residues. V lost 3 bases to trimming and J lost 1 base, with 7 bases between them. DNA of the CDR3: TGTGCCAGCAGCTCCTCGGTTAACTATGGCTACACCTTC. Amino acid sequence: CASSSSVNYGYTF.

As DNA, the CDR3 is TGTGCCAGAAGCTGGACGAGGGAATGGCCCTGGAATGGCTACACCTTC. This codes for CARSWTREWPWNGYTF. The V and J genes are TRBV5-3 and TRBJ1-2; D is undetermined. TRBV5-3 is noted as an ORF with a role that remains uncertain. The CDR3 covers 16 residues. V lost 3 bases, J lost 6 bases, and 21 bases lay in between.

The rearrangement uses TRBV19 and TRBJ1-5; TRBD1 matches 10 bases. The CDR3 totals 15 residues. Germline CDR1 is LNHDA and CDR2 is SQIVND (reference sequence). The junction had 5 bases not matched to a gene; V was cut back by 6 bases and J by 3 bases. In DNA, the CDR3 is TGTGCCAGTAGGCGACAGGGGGCGATCAATCAGCCCCAGCATTTT. Translating gives CASRRQGAINQPQHF.

The chain recombines TRBV28 with TRBJ1-5; D call uncertain. V was clipped by 5 bases and J by 4 bases, with 18 bases between them. The CDR3 is 16 residues long. Per the germline V gene, CDR1 is MDHEN and CDR2 is SYDVKM. CDR3 region: CASSDPTRVGNQPQHF. In nucleotides, the CDR3 is TGTGCCAGCAGTGATCCAACTCGGGTTGGTAATCAGCCCCAGCATTTT.

This clone has just a few counts. This chain links TRBV2 with TRBJ1-2; the match to TRBD1 covers 8 bases. Germline V gene data show CDR1 as SNHLY and CDR2 as FYNNEI. V lost 6 bases and J lost 4; bases outside the gene matches: 1. The CDR3 runs 12 residues. CDR3 in amino acids: CASRGTGYGYTF. The CDR3, as DNA: TGTGCCAGCAGGGGGACAGGCTATGGCTACACCTTC.

V gene TRBV29-1 combines with J gene TRBJ1-1; D remains ambiguous. This CDR3 has 12 amino acids. V shed 4 bases and J shed 6 bases, with 12 bases lying between them. Germline CDR1 SQVTM, CDR2 ANQGSEA. CDR3 sequence: CSVVQGRPEAFF. CDR3 nucleotide sequence: TGCAGCGTTGTACAAGGGAGACCTGAAGCTTTCTTT.

This clone was seen just once. The V call is TRBV10-3, the J call TRBJ1-3; 7 bases fit TRBD1. J was trimmed by 3 bases and V by 3 bases; bases with no gene match: 5. The CDR3 extends over 15 amino acids. CDR1 and CDR2 (germline): ENHRY, SYGVKD. CDR3 in amino acids: CAISEGQAFGNTIYF. CDR3 in DNA: TGTGCCATCAGTGAAGGACAGGCGTTTGGAAACACCATATATTTT.

The chain is built from TRBV7-2 and TRBJ2-7; 7 bases match TRBD2. V lost 5 bases to trimming and J lost 7 bases; unmatched junction nucleotides: 11. This CDR3 comprises 14 residues. Per the germline V gene, CDR1 is SGHTA and CDR2 is FQGNSA. The CDR3 nucleotides read TGTGCCAGCAGCCCACCTAGCGGCCGTGGGGAGCAGTACTTC. This sequence encodes CASSPPSGRGEQYF.

The rearrangement uses TRBV2 and TRBJ2-1; TRBD2 might be the D (5 bases). The CDR3 is made up of 15 amino acids. Trimming shortened V by 7 bases and J by 8 bases, and 21 bases separated the two germline ends. From germline, CDR1 is SNHLY and CDR2 FYNNEI. CDR3 protein: CASKSWTLLTDEQFF. The CDR3 DNA follows: TGTGCCAGCAAATCATGGACTCTCTTGACCGATGAGCAGTTCTTC.

As to this clone: This CDR3 is also generated by other DNA sequences in the sample. This chain connects TRBV5-6 to TRBJ2-1; D is ambiguous. This CDR3 has 14 amino acids. Trimming stripped 4 bases from V and 8 bases from J, with 16 bases between. Germline V gene lookup returns CDR1 SGHDT and CDR2 YYEEEE. The CDR3 loop is CASSPNPTSDEQFF. The CDR3 coding sequence is TGTGCCAGCAGCCCAAACCCCACATCAGATGAGCAGTTCTTC.

The rearrangement links TRBV2 to TRBJ1-3, with D unresolved. This CDR3 region has 15 residues. Trimming removed 10 bases at V and 0 bases at J, with 16 bases between. Germline V gene data show CDR1 as SNHLY and CDR2 as FYNNEI. CDR3 amino acids: CAILPPFSSGNTIYF. CDR3 bases: TGTGCCATCCTCCCCCCATTTAGCTCTGGAAACACCATATATTTT. The full variable domain, completed using reference TRBV2 and TRBJ1-3, is EPEVTQTPSHQVTQMGQEVILRCVPISNHLYFYWYRQILGQKVEFLVSFYNNEISEKSEIFDDQFSVERPDGSNFTLKIRSTKLEDSAMYFCAILPPFSSGNTIYFGEGSWLTVV.

V usage is TRBV14 and J usage is TRBJ2-3, with D perhaps matching TRBD2 (6 bases). With 0 bases removed from V and 1 base from J, the gap between germline ends came to 11 bases. This CDR3 spans 16 amino acids. Germline V CDR1 and CDR2: SGHDN, FVKESK. As DNA, the CDR3 is TGTGCCAGCAGCCAAGATCTCGGAGGGCGCACAGATACGCAGTATTTT. This encodes CASSQDLGGRTDTQYF.

The chain is built from TRBV10-1 and TRBJ1-1; D remains unclear. V was clipped by 1 base and J by 0 bases, with 12 bases between them. CDR1 WNHNN and CDR2 SYGVQD come from the germline V gene (reference sequence). The CDR3 extends over 16 amino acids. CDR3 bases: TGCGCCAGCAGTGAGTGGCCACTAAGCATGAACACTGAAGCTTTCTTT. It specifies CASSEWPLSMNTEAFF.

Concerning this clone: Distinct nucleotide sequences in the sample also encode this CDR3. The chain uses TRBV27 and TRBJ2-7; 10 bases match TRBD1. J was trimmed by 3 bases and V by 8 bases; bases with no gene match: 1. The germline CDR1 and CDR2 sequences are MNHEY and SMNVEV (reference sequence). The CDR3 covers 12 residues. The CDR3 spells CASRDRGYEQYF. In DNA form, the CDR3 reads TGTGCCAGCCGGGACAGGGGCTACGAGCAGTACTTC.

The chain uses TRBV5-6 and TRBJ2-5, with no clear D. The J call may be mistaken, given a closer DNA end match to TRBJ2-7. Germline V gene data show CDR1 as SGHDT and CDR2 as YYEEEE. The CDR3 consists of 13 residues. CDR3 protein: CASSLELRYEQYF. The DNA of the CDR3 is TGTGCCAGCAGCTTGGAACTGCGCTACGAGCAGTACTTC.

The J gene is TRBJ1-3, the V gene TRBV28, with 8 bases that match TRBD1. The CDR3 length is 16 residues. The ends lost 6 bases at V and 4 bases at J; junction bases unmatched: 11. Germline CDR1 MDHEN, CDR2 SYDVKM. CDR3 sequence (DNA): TGTGCCAGCAGGGACCTACGGACAGGGAACGGAAACACCATATATTTT. Translating gives CASRDLRTGNGNTIYF.

V gene TRBV25-1 combines with J gene TRBJ2-5; D is undetermined. Germline CDR1 and CDR2: MGHDK and SYGVNS. CDR3 length: 14 residues. Trimming cost V 1 base and J 2 bases, with 8 bases left between them. CDR3 coding DNA: TGTGCCAGCAGTGAATCCCTTACACAAGAGACCCAGTACTTC. This codes for CASSESLTQETQYF.